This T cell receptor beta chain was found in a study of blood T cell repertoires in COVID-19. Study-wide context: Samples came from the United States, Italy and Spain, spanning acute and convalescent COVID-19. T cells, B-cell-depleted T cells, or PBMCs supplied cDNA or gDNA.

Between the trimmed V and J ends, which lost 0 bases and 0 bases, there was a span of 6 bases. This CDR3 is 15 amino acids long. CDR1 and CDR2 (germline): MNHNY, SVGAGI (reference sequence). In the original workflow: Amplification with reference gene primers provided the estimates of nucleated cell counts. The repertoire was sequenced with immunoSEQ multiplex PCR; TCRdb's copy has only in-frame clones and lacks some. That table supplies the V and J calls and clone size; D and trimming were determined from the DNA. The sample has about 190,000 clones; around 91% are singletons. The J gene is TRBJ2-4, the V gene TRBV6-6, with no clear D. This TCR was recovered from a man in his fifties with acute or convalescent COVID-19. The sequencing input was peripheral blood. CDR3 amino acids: CASSYSWQAKNIQYF. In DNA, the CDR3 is TGTGCCAGCAGTTACTCTTGGCAAGCCAAAAACATTCAGTACTTC.